The rows below give T cell receptor beta chains drawn from one sample of a study of blood T cells in healthy people across ages. MiXCR, run by TCRdb on the 5' RACE reads, gives a single entry per CDR3 protein. Found here are about 1.1 million distinct CDR3 sequences, more than 30% of them singletons; the top ten hold 13%. Input material: blood. The receptors originated from a man aged 18 to 30 in good health. CDR3s include the opening cysteine and the closing phenylalanine or tryptophan. Fields, in order: J gene, clone size, V gene, D gene, CDR3 DNA, CDR3 protein. The D gene is left open where the match is weak. Expanded clones are given a class, and other clones once, few, many or no size at all.

J gene: TRBJ1-4
clone size: NA
V gene: TRBV10-3
D gene: NA
CDR3 DNA: TGTACCACCTCTGGGGCAGGGGATGAAAAACTGTTTTTT
CDR3 protein: CTTSGAGDEKLFF

J gene: TRBJ2-3
clone size: NA
V gene: TRBV10-3
D gene: TRBD2
CDR3 DNA: TGTGCCATCAGTGACAAGGCGGGGGACCGCACAGATACGCAGTATTTT
CDR3 protein: CAISDKAGDRTDTQYF

J gene: TRBJ1-2
clone size: NA
V gene: TRBV7-2
D gene: NA
CDR3 DNA: TGTGCCAGCAGCTTAGATCGGGGGGCGCGGGGCTACACCTTC
CDR3 protein: CASSLDRGARGYTF

J gene: TRBJ1-1
clone size: few
V gene: TRBV6-1
D gene: NA
CDR3 DNA: TGTGCCAGCAGTGAAGCTGTACCAGGGCTCAACACTGAAGCTTTCTTT
CDR3 protein: CASSEAVPGLNTEAFF

J gene: TRBJ1-2
clone size: few
V gene: TRBV12-3/TRBV12-4
D gene: NA
CDR3 DNA: TGTGCCAGCAGATCGGGGGGGGTACCCTATGGCTACACCTTC
CDR3 protein: CASRSGGVPYGYTF

J gene: TRBJ2-2
clone size: NA
V gene: TRBV4-2
D gene: NA
CDR3 DNA: TGTGCCAGCAGCCAATCCTGGGGTCAGAACACCGGGGAGCTGTTTTTT
CDR3 protein: CASSQSWGQNTGELFF

J gene: TRBJ2-7
clone size: few
V gene: TRBV6-6
D gene: NA
CDR3 DNA: TGTGCCAGCAGTTACGGTAGGGACACCTCCTACGAGCAGTACTTC
CDR3 protein: CASSYGRDTSYEQYF

J gene: TRBJ2-7
clone size: once
V gene: TRBV9
D gene: TRBD1
CDR3 DNA: TGTGCCAGCAGCGTAGAGGGACAGGGTTACTACAATGAGCAGTACTTC
CDR3 protein: CASSVEGQGYYNEQYF

J gene: TRBJ1-2
clone size: few
V gene: TRBV21-1
D gene: NA
CDR3 DNA: TGTGCCAGCAGCGTACGTAGTCATGGCTACACCTTC
CDR3 protein: CASSVRSHGYTF

J gene: TRBJ2-1
clone size: few
V gene: TRBV3-1
D gene: NA
CDR3 DNA: TGTGCCAGCAGCTTCCAAGCAGAGAATGAGCAGTTCTTC
CDR3 protein: CASSFQAENEQFF

J gene: TRBJ1-2
clone size: NA
V gene: TRBV19
D gene: NA
CDR3 DNA: TGTGCCAGTAGTATAGAAGTCGCAGCCCCTCTCTATGGCTACACCTTC
CDR3 protein: CASSIEVAAPLYGYTF

J gene: TRBJ1-1
clone size: NA
V gene: TRBV6-6
D gene: NA
CDR3 DNA: TGTGCCAGCAGACACAAGGAGGGCACTGAAGCTTTCTTT
CDR3 protein: CASRHKEGTEAFF

J gene: TRBJ2-5
clone size: NA
V gene: TRBV20-1
D gene: NA
CDR3 DNA: TGCAGTGCTAGAGATCCCCAACGACAAGCAGAGACCCAGTACTTC
CDR3 protein: CSARDPQRQAETQYF

J gene: TRBJ2-1
clone size: NA
V gene: TRBV18
D gene: NA
CDR3 DNA: TGTGCCAGCTCACCACCGTCCAAGTTTAGGTGGGAGCAGTTCTTC
CDR3 protein: CASSPPSKFRWEQFF

J gene: TRBJ2-7
clone size: NA
V gene: TRBV29-1
D gene: NA
CDR3 DNA: TGCAGCGTTTCCGCCCAAATCGGGGACCGGTCCTGCGAGCAGTACTTC
CDR3 protein: CSVSAQIGDRSCEQYF

J gene: TRBJ2-6
clone size: few
V gene: TRBV7-9
D gene: NA
CDR3 DNA: TGTGCCAGCAGCTCAACAGGGTTTGGGGCCAACGTCCTGACTTTC
CDR3 protein: CASSSTGFGANVLTF

J gene: TRBJ1-1
clone size: NA
V gene: TRBV5-1
D gene: TRBD1
CDR3 DNA: TGCGCCAGCAGCTTCGATACAGGGGGGAACACTGAAGCTTTCTTT
CDR3 protein: CASSFDTGGNTEAFF

J gene: TRBJ1-4
clone size: NA
V gene: TRBV20-1
D gene: NA
CDR3 DNA: TGCAGTGGAAGGCAGGGCGATGAAAAACCGTTTTTT
CDR3 protein: CSGRQGDEKPFF

J gene: TRBJ2-3
clone size: NA
V gene: TRBV20-1
D gene: TRBD2
CDR3 DNA: TGCAGTGCTCGTACTAGCGGGGGGCCCTCGGGTACGCAGTATTTT
CDR3 protein: CSARTSGGPSGTQYF

J gene: TRBJ1-2
clone size: few
V gene: TRBV21-1
D gene: NA
CDR3 DNA: TGTGCCAGCAGCAAATCCTATGACAGGGTGGGTAAATACGGCTACACCTTC
CDR3 protein: CASSKSYDRVGKYGYTF

J gene: TRBJ2-1
clone size: NA
V gene: TRBV20-1
D gene: TRBD2
CDR3 DNA: TGCAGTGCTAGCAGAGCGGGGCCGGCCTCATCCCACAATGAGCAGTTCTTT
CDR3 protein: CSASRAGPASSHNEQFF

J gene: TRBJ1-1
clone size: many
V gene: TRBV4-2
D gene: NA
CDR3 DNA: TGTGCCAGCAGCCAAGATGGGGGGAACACTGAAGCTTTCTTT
CDR3 protein: CASSQDGGNTEAFF

J gene: TRBJ1-2
clone size: few
V gene: TRBV27
D gene: NA
CDR3 DNA: TGTGCCAGCAGTTTATCAGGGGTGCGGGGCTACACCTTC
CDR3 protein: CASSLSGVRGYTF

J gene: TRBJ1-1
clone size: once
V gene: TRBV9
D gene: NA
CDR3 DNA: TGTGCCAGCAGCGTTGGGAATATCGGCACTGAAGCTTTCTTT
CDR3 protein: CASSVGNIGTEAFF

J gene: TRBJ2-3
clone size: once
V gene: TRBV9
D gene: TRBD2
CDR3 DNA: TGTGCCAGCAGCATACTAGCGGGAAACACAGATACGCAGTATTTT
CDR3 protein: CASSILAGNTDTQYF

J gene: TRBJ2-3
clone size: NA
V gene: TRBV5-5
D gene: NA
CDR3 DNA: TGTGCCAGCAGCTCACGGGACTGGTACACAGATACGCAGTATTTT
CDR3 protein: CASSSRDWYTDTQYF

J gene: TRBJ1-4
clone size: few
V gene: TRBV29-1
D gene: NA
CDR3 DNA: TGCAGCGTTGCGAGTCAGGGAACTAATGAAAAACTGTTTTTT
CDR3 protein: CSVASQGTNEKLFF

J gene: TRBJ2-1
clone size: many
V gene: TRBV4-3
D gene: NA
CDR3 DNA: TGCGCCAGCAGCCCTCTAGGGGGAAACAATGAGCAGTTCTTC
CDR3 protein: CASSPLGGNNEQFF

J gene: TRBJ2-7
clone size: NA
V gene: TRBV5-1
D gene: NA
CDR3 DNA: TGCGCCAGCAGCTTGCGGCAGCCTCGCGAGCAGTACTTC
CDR3 protein: CASSLRQPREQYF